The 2 T cell receptor beta chains below come from one sample, sequenced in a study of human T cells and chemical hapten exposure. MiXCR was run by TCRdb on the RACE reads, yielding one entry per CDR3 protein. The sample has 60,000 or so distinct CDR3 sequences, more than 9% seen once; the top ten hold 9.6%. Time point of the sample: pre-sensitization, week 0. Documented treatment: therapeutic diphenylcyclopropenone sensitization with weekly scalp DPC. The sequencing here drew on whole blood, taken in connection with sensitization to the hapten diphenylcyclopropenone (DPC). These receptors all stem from a middle-aged man with alopecia areata. Some clones in this sample may be carry-over from other donors' samples.

This chain joins TRBV30 and TRBJ1-2; D is uncertain. Germline V lookup: CDR1 GTSNPN, CDR2 SVGIG (reference sequence). This CDR3 comprises 16 residues. Trimming took off 4 bases at V and 2 bases at J, with 20 bases between the two ends. The CDR3 region has the DNA TGTGCCTGGACACCACTCCCGGCCGGGGTGAACTATGGCTACACCTTC. This codes for CAWTPLPAGVNYGYTF.

This clonotype was counted at least ten times. The chain uses TRBV6-5 and TRBJ2-1; TRBD2 matches 7 bases. V shed 5 bases, J shed 3 bases, and the junction held 7 bases outside the gene matches. This CDR3 is 15 amino acids long. Germline V gives CDR1 MNHEY, CDR2 SVGAGI. This CDR3 reads CASSALAVYYNEQFF. In DNA form, the CDR3 reads TGTGCCAGCAGTGCTCTAGCGGTTTACTACAATGAGCAGTTCTTC.